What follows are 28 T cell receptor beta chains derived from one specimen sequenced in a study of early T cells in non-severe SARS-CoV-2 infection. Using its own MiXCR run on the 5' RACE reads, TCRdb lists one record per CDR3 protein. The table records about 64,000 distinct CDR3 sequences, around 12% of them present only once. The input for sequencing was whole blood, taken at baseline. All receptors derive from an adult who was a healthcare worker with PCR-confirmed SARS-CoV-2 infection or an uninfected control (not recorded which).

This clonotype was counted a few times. The CDR3 loop reads CASTLDIANYGYTF. CDR3 DNA sequence: TGTGCCAGCACCCTGGACATCGCTAACTATGGCTACACCTTC. The J gene is TRBJ1-2, the V gene TRBV2; possible D gene TRBD1, 5 bases. V was pared by 7 bases and J by 0 bases, with 12 bases between. Germline V gene data show CDR1 as SNHLY and CDR2 as FYNNEI. The CDR3 consists of 14 residues.

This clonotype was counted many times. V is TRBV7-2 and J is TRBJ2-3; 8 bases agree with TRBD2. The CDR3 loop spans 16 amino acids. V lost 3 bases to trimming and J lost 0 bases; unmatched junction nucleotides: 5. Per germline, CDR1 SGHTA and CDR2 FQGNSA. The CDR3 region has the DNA TGTGCCAGCAGCTTCGTTGGACTAGCAAGCACAGATACGCAGTATTTT. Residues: CASSFVGLASTDTQYF.

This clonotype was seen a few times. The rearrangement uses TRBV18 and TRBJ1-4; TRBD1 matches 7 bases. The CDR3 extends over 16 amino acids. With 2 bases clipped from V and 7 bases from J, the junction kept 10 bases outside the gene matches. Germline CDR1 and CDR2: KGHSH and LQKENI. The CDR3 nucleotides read TGTGCCAGCTCACCAGGGGTCGCCAGGGGGAGTGAAAAACTGTTTTTT. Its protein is CASSPGVARGSEKLFF.

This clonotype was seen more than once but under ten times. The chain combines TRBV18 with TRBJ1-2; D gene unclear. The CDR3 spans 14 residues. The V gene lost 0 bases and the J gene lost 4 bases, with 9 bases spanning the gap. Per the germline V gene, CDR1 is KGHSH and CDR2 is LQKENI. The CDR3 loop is CASSPPSTGYGYTF. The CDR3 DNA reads TGTGCCAGCTCACCACCATCGACGGGCTATGGCTACACCTTC.

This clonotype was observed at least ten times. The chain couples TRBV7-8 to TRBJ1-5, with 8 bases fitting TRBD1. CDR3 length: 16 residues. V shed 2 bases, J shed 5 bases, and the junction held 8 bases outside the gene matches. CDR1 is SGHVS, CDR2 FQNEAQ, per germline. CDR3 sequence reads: CASSLRGDRGYQPQHF. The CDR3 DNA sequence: TGTGCCAGCAGCTTACGTGGAGACAGGGGTTATCAGCCCCAGCATTTT.

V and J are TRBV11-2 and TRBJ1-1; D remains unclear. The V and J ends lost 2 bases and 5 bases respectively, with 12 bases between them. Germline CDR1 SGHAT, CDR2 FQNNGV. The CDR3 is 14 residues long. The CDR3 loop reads CASSLNGIETEAFF. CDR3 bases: TGTGCCAGCAGCTTAAACGGAATCGAGACTGAAGCTTTCTTT.

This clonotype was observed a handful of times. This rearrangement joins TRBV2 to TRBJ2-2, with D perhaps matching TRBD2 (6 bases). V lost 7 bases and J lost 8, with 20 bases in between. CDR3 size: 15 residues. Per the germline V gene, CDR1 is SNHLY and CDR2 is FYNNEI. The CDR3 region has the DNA TGTGCCAGCAAAGACATCGGGGGAGAAAGTGGGGAGCTGTTTTTT. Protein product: CASKDIGGESGELFF.

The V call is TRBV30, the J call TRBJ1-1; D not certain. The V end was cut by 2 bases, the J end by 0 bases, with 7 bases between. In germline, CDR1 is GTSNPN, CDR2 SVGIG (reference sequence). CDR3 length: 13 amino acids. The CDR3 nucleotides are TGTGCCTGGAGTCGGGAGCTGAACACTGAAGCTTTCTTT. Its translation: CAWSRELNTEAFF.

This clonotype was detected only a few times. The CDR3 loop reads CASSPTGTEKIHEQYF. CDR3 sequence (DNA): TGTGCCAGCAGCCCGACCGGGACAGAGAAAATCCACGAGCAGTACTTC. The genes are TRBV13 and TRBJ2-7; 7 bases agree with TRBD1. The length of the CDR3 is 16 residues. V was pared by 5 bases and J by 5 bases, with 15 bases of the junction left unmatched. Germline CDR1 reads PRHDT; CDR2 reads FYEKMQ (reference sequence).

CDR3 in DNA: TGTGCCACCAAGGGACGGGCCACCGTGAACACTGAAGCTTTCTTT. Protein product: CATKGRATVNTEAFF. V gene TRBV2 combines with J gene TRBJ1-1, with D maybe TRBD1 (5 bases). CDR1 SNHLY and CDR2 FYNNEI come from the germline V gene. This CDR3 is 15 amino acids long. The germline V and J ends were trimmed by 10 bases and 0 bases, with 18 bases remaining between them.

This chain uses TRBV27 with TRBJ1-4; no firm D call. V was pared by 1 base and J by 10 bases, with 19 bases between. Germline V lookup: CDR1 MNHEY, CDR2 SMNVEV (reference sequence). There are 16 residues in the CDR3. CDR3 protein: CASSLLGPLGGIKLFF. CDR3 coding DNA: TGTGCCAGCAGTTTATTGGGTCCGCTCGGCGGTATAAAACTGTTTTTT. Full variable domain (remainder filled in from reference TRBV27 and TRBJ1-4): EAQVTQNPRYLITVTGKKLTVTCSQNMNHEYMSWYRQDPGLGLRQIYYSMNVEVTDKGDVPEGYKVSRKEKRNFPLILESPSPNQTSLYFCASSLLGPLGGIKLFFGSGTQLSVL.

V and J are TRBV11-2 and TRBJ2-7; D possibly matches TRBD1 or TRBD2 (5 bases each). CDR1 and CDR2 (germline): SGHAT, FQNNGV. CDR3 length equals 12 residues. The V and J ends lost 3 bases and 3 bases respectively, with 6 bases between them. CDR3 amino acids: CASSLGDYEQYF. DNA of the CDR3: TGTGCCAGCAGCTTGGGGGACTACGAGCAGTACTTC.

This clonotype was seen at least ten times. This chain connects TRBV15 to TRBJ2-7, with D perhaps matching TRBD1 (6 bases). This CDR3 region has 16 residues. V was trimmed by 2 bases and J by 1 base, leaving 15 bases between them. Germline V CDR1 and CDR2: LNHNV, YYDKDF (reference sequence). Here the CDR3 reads CATSRTRGQFSYEQYF. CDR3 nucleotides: TGTGCCACCAGCAGAACCAGGGGTCAGTTTTCCTACGAGCAGTACTTC. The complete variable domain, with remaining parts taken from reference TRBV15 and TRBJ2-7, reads DAMVIQNPRYQVTQFGKPVTLSCSQTLNHNVMYWYQQKSSQAPKLLFHYYDKDFNNEADTPDNFQSRRPNTSFCFLDIRSPGLGDTAMYLCATSRTRGQFSYEQYFGPGTRLTVT.

This CDR3 reads CASSLEGQPNQPQHF. In DNA, the CDR3 is TGCGCCAGCAGCTTGGAGGGACAGCCCAATCAGCCCCAGCATTTT. The chain has TRBV5-1 and TRBJ1-5; 7 nucleotides match TRBD1. Germline-derived CDR1 and CDR2 are SGHRS and YFSETQ. The CDR3 length is 15 residues. Trimming removed 0 bases from V and 3 bases from J; junction bases left unmatched: 3. The entire variable domain, with the rest obtained from reference TRBV5-1 and TRBJ1-5, is as follows: KAGVTQTPRYLIKTRGQQVTLSCSPISGHRSVSWYQQTPGQGLQFLFEYFSETQRNKGNFPGRFSGRQFSNSRSEMNVSTLELGDSALYLCASSLEGQPNQPQHFGDGTRLSIL.

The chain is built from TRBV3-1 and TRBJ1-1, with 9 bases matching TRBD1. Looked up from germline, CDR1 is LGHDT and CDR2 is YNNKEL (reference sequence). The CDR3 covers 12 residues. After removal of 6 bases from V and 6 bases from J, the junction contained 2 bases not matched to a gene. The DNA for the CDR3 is TGTGCCAGCAGACGACAGGGGGCTGAAGCTTTCTTT. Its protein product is CASRRQGAEAFF.

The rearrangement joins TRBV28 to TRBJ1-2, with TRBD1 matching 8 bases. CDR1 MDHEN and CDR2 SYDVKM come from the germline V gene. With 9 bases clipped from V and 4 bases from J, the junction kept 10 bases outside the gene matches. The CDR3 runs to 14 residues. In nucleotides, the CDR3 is TGTGCCAGTTACAGCAACAGGGGGAGCTATGGCTACACCTTC. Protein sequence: CASYSNRGSYGYTF.

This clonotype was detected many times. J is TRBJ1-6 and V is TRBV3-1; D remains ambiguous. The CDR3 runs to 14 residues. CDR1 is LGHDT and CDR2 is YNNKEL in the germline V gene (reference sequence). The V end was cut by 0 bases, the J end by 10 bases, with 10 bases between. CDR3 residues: CASSQDHSRSPLHF. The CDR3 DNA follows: TGTGCCAGCAGCCAAGATCACAGTAGGTCACCCCTCCACTTT.

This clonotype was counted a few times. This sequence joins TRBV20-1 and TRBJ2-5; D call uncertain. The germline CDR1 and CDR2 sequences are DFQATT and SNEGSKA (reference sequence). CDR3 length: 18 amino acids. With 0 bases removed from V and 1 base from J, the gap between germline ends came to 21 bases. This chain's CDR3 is CSARDPESTDGIQETQYF. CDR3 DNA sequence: TGCAGTGCTAGAGACCCCGAATCAACCGACGGAATCCAAGAGACCCAGTACTTC.

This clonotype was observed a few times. CDR3 DNA: TGTGCCAGCAGTTTGGACAGGCTCCTTGAGCAGTACTTC. Amino acids: CASSLDRLLEQYF. This chain connects TRBV12-3 or TRBV12-4 to TRBJ2-7; TRBD1 matches 7 bases. The CDR3 consists of 13 residues. Trimming removed 3 bases from V and 7 bases from J; junction bases left unmatched: 6.

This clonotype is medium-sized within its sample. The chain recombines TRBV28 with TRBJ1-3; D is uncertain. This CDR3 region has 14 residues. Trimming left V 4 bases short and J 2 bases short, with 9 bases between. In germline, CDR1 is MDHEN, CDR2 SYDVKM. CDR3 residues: CASSSTRPGNTIYF. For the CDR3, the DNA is TGTGCCAGCAGTTCCACCCGACCTGGAAACACCATATATTTT.

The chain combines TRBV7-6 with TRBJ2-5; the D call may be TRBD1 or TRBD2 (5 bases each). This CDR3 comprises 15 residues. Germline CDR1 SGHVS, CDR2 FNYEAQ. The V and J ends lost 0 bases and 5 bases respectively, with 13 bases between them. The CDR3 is CASSLASTGQETQYF. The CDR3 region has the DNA TGTGCCAGCAGCTTAGCGTCAACGGGGCAGGAGACCCAGTACTTC.

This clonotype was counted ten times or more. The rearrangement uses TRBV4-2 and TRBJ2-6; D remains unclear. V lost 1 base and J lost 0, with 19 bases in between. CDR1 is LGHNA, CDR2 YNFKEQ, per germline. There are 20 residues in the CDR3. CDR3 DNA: TGTGCCAGCAGCCAAGTTTATTCTTCAGGAAGAAGCTCTGGGGCCAACGTCCTGACTTTC. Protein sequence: CASSQVYSSGRSSGANVLTF.

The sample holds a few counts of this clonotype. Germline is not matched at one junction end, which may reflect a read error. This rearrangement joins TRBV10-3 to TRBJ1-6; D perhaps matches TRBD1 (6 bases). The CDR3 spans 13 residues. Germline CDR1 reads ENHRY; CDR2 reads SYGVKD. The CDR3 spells CATSDRGDSPLHF. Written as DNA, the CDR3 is TGTGCCACCAGTGATAGGGGGGATTCACCCCTCCACTTT.

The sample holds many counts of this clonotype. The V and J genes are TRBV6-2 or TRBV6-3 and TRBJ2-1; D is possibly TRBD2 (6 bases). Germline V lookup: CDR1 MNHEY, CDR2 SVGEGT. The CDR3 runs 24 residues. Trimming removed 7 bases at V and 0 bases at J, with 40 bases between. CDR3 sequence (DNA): TGTGCCAGCACAACCGTTACGGGACTGCCGATCAGAACGAATATCCAGAGCTCCTACAATGAGCAGTTCTTC. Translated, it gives CASTTVTGLPIRTNIQSSYNEQFF.

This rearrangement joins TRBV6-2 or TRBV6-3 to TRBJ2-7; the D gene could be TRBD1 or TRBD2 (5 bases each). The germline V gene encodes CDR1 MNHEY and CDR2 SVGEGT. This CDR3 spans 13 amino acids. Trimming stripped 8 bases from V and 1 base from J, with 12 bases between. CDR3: CASSGPGSYEQYF. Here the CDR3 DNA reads TGTGCCAGCTCAGGGCCGGGGTCCTACGAGCAGTACTTC.

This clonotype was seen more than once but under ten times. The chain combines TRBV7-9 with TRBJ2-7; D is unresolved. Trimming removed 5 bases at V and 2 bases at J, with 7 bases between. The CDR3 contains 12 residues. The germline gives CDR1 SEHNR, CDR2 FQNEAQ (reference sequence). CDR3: CASSHRAYEQYF. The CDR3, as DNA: TGTGCCAGCAGCCACCGGGCCTACGAGCAGTACTTC.

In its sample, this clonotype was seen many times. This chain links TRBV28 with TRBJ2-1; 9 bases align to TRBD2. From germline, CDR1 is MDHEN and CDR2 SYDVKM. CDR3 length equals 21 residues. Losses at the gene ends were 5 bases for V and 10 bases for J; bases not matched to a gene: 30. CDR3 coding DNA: TGTGCCAGCAGTAACCCCCCGGGGGCGGGGAGGCTAGCGGGGCGACTCAAGGAGCAGTTCTTC. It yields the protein CASSNPPGAGRLAGRLKEQFF.

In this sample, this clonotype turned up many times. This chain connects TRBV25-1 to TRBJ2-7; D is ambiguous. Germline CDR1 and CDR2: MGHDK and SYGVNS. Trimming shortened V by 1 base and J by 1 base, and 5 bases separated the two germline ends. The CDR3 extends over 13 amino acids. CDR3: CASSELGSYEQYF. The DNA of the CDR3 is TGTGCCAGCAGTGAATTGGGGTCCTACGAGCAGTACTTC.